Described below is a single T cell receptor (beta chain) sequence and its context. Its antigen is unknown. These data belong to a study of vaccination effects on CD4 cells after COVID-19. TCRdb's copy holds only in-frame clones and misses some; the assay was immunoSEQ multiplex PCR. The sample contains under 30,000 clones, about 62% of which appear only once. Looked up from germline, CDR1 is KGHSH and CDR2 is LQKENI. The CDR3 length is 15 residues. The V segment lost 3 bases and the J segment 1 base; nucleotides outside the gene matches: 5. Following 10 days of culture, CD4+ T cells were isolated. The clonotype was recovered from a human donor who received a COVID-19 vaccine. The rearrangement uses TRBV18 and TRBJ1-2, with TRBD1 matching 7 bases. The sequences come from CD4+ T cells from PBMCs cultured without peptide, collected before COVID-19 vaccination. CDR3 DNA sequence: TGTGCCAGCTCACCGCAGGGGGTGAATAACTATGGCTACACCTTC. It translates to CASSPQGVNNYGYTF.